The 2 T cell receptor beta chains listed next were all sequenced from one sample in a study of shared clonotypes between healthy human individuals. The protocol was immunoSEQ multiplex PCR, while the TCRdb copy is restricted to in-frame clones and leaves out a portion. Among some 2.1 million clones listed, over 85% were seen once. Naivety among CD8 cells was defined by CD45RO negativity and positive CCR7 selection, thereby excluding terminally differentiated effector memory CD45RA+ cells. Sequencing was performed on naive CD8+ T cells sorted from blood. These receptors came from a young man in good health.

The V gene is TRBV27, the J gene TRBJ2-7; no clear D gene. CDR1 is MNHEY, CDR2 SMNVEV, per germline (reference sequence). The V gene lost 6 bases and the J gene lost 2 bases, with 11 bases spanning the gap. This CDR3 region has 13 residues. CDR3 bases: TGTGCCAGCAGACCCCTAGGAACCTACGAGCAGTACTTC. Its protein is CASRPLGTYEQYF.

In regard to this clone: The same CDR3 also results from other DNA sequences found in this sample. The gene calls are TRBV5-1 and TRBJ1-2; 7 bases match TRBD1. V shed 0 bases and J 2 bases; nucleotides not matched to a gene: 4. The CDR3 extends over 15 amino acids. The germline gives CDR1 SGHRS, CDR2 YFSETQ. The CDR3 spells CASSLVAGGNYGYTF. CDR3 DNA: TGCGCCAGCAGCTTGGTAGCAGGGGGGAACTATGGCTACACCTTC.